This entry lists 9 T cell receptor beta chains sequenced from one sample in a study of blood T cells in healthy people across ages. Combining a sample-barcoded 5' primer with a J-beta primer mix, a second PCR ran for roughly 7 to 12 cycles. Via MiXCR, TCRdb re-called the 5' RACE reads, giving one row per CDR3 protein. The sample lists around 670,000 distinct CDR3 sequences; approximately 30% were seen once. The sequencing sample was made of blood. These receptors all come from a woman older than 75 in good health.

On this clonotype: Its ends do not fully match the called genes, so a read error is possible. The V and J genes are TRBV7-2 and TRBJ1-1; D uncertain. The CDR3 is 13 amino acids. The germline gives CDR1 SGHTA, CDR2 FQGNSA. The CDR3 loop is CASSFSRGAETFF. The CDR3 DNA reads as TGTGCCAGCAGCTTTTCCAGAGGCGCTGAAACTTTCTTT.

As concerns this clonotype: This may arise from a read error, as a much more abundant clone is one base away. The genes are TRBV4-1 and TRBJ2-7; 7 bases are shared with TRBD2. CDR1 and CDR2 from the germline V gene are MGHRA and YSYEKL. Trimming at V came to 2 bases and at J to 7 bases, leaving 17 bases not matched to a gene. This CDR3 is built from 17 residues. The CDR3 DNA sequence: TGCGCCAGCAGCCAACCTCCGGGGCGGGGGACCCGGAATGAGCAGTACTTC. Amino acid sequence: CASSQPPGRGTRNEQYF.

To note about this clonotype: Relative to the germline gene, one junction end is altered; a read error may explain this. This sequence joins TRBV5-1 and TRBJ1-2, with TRBD1 matching over 8 bases. CDR1 and CDR2 from the germline V gene are SGHRS and YFSETQ. The CDR3 covers 13 residues. The CDR3 region has the DNA TGCGCCAGCAGCGAGGACAGGGACTATGACTACACCTTC. Encoded protein: CASSEDRDYDYTF.

This clonotype showed up just a few times. CDR3 in amino acids: CASSWINSPLHF. The CDR3, as DNA: TGTGCCAGCAGTTGGATTAATTCACCCCTCCACTTT. The rearrangement links TRBV28 to TRBJ1-6; D is ambiguous. This CDR3 comprises 12 residues. The V end was cut by 4 bases, the J end by 6 bases, with 4 bases between. CDR1 and CDR2 (germline): MDHEN, SYDVKM.

The chain joins TRBV7-9 to TRBJ2-4; 8 nucleotides align to TRBD2. The end of the DNA aligns better with TRBJ2-5, so the J call may be wrong. Germline values: CDR1 SEHNR, CDR2 FQNEAQ (reference sequence). This CDR3 is built from 16 residues. CDR3 amino acids: CASSLNRGGSTETQYF. Written as DNA, the CDR3 is TGTGCCAGCAGCTTAAATCGCGGGGGGTCCACGGAGACCCAGTACTTC.

The genes are TRBV21-1 and TRBJ2-1; no check of the table's D call, TRBD1, against the DNA was made. TRBV21-1 is listed as a pseudogene. The length of the CDR3 is 16 residues. The DNA for the CDR3 is TGTGCCAGCAGCAAATGGCAACAGGGGGCAGGCAATGAGCAGTTCTTC. Translating gives CASSKWQQGAGNEQFF.

The V and J genes are TRBV27 and TRBJ2-1; TRBD1 aligns across 8 bases. The germline gives CDR1 MNHEY, CDR2 SMNVEV (reference sequence). This CDR3 is 12 amino acids long. The V and J ends lost 7 bases and 6 bases, in that order; junction bases with no gene match: 2. DNA of the CDR3: TGTGCCAGCACTACAGGGGGCAATGAGCAGTTCTTC. Translated: CASTTGGNEQFF.

About this clonotype itself: Possible read error: a much larger clone is one base away. The chain joins TRBV30 to TRBJ2-5; TRBD2 matches at 7 bases. The DNA end favors TRBJ2-7, so the J call may be wrong. This CDR3 comprises 12 residues. The germline gives CDR1 GTSNPN, CDR2 SVGIG (reference sequence). The DNA of the CDR3 is TGTACCTGGAGTTCCGGGGGGTACGAGCAGTACTTC. Translating gives CTWSSGGYEQYF.

There are many counts of this clonotype. The J gene is TRBJ1-2, the V gene TRBV4-2; D might be TRBD1 (5 bases). The germline V gene has CDR1 LGHNA and CDR2 YNFKEQ. Trimming removed 3 bases from V and 4 bases from J, with 9 bases in between. The CDR3 totals 13 residues. The CDR3 sequence: CASSQDDSYGYTF. The CDR3 DNA is TGTGCCAGCAGCCAGGACGACAGCTATGGCTACACCTTC.